This T cell receptor beta chain was observed in a study of CD8 T cells in Susac syndrome. Sequencing targeted TCR beta in T cells from blood (CD8+ and CD4+). Random hexamers were used to reverse transcribe roughly 0.5 to 1 ug of RNA. TCRdb re-analysed the immunoSEQ multiplex PCR reads in MiXCR, keeping a single row per CDR3 protein. The sample lists about 76,000 distinct CDR3 sequences; roughly nine tenths were seen once. Trimming pared 4 bases from V and 2 bases from J, leaving 15 bases between. Looked up from germline, CDR1 is SGHDT and CDR2 is YYEEEE. This CDR3 region has 15 residues. The source is a human donor with multiple sclerosis. The chain carries TRBV5-6 and TRBJ1-2; possibly TRBD1 for D (5 bases). The specimen was CD8+ T cells from PBMCs. CDR3 residues: CASSILGDRNYGYTF. DNA for the CDR3: TGTGCCAGCAGCATTTTGGGGGATCGGAACTATGGCTACACCTTC.